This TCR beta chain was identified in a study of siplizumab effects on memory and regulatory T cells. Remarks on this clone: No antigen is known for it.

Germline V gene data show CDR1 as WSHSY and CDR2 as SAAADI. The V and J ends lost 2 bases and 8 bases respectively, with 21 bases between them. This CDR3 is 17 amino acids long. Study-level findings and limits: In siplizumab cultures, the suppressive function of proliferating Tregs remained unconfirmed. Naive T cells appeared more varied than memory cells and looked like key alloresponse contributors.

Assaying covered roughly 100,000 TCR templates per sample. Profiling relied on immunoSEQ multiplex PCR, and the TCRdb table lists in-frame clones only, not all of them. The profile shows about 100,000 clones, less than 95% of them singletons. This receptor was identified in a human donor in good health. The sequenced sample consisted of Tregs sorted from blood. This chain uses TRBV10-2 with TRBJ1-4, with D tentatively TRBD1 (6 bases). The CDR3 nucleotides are TGCGCCAGCAGTGAGAGGGGGTCGAGGGGGTCTCGGGAAAAACTGTTTTTT. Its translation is CASSERGSRGSREKLFF.